This TCR beta chain is drawn from a study of breast tumors, draining lymph nodes, adjacent tissues. General study findings and limits: Luminal-like breast cancer showed significantly higher tumor–nontumor repertoire similarity than basal-like. That most tumor T cells come from lymph nodes remained unproven. Compared with lymph nodes, tumors were less diverse; compared with nontumor tissue, more. Most tumor T cells seemingly derive from lymph node, then expand in tumor.

TCRdb recomputed calls from the multiplex PCR reads with MiXCR, one row per CDR3 protein. The data show about 22,000 distinct CDR3 sequences, with roughly 55% seen just once and roughly an eighth held by the top ten. Note on this clonotype: Its antigen is not identified.

This CDR3 region has 13 residues. V lost 6 bases, J lost 3 bases, and 15 bases lay in between. The germline V gene has CDR1 DFQATT and CDR2 SNEGSKA (reference sequence). Sequencing input: breast tumor tissue. The clonotype comes from a female donor with breast cancer. Some clones in this sample may be carry-over from other donors' samples. The J gene is TRBJ2-7, the V gene TRBV20-1, with a tentative D call TRBD1 (6 bases). The CDR3 nucleotides are TGCAGTGCCGCCGGGACAAACTTCTACGAGCAGTACTTC. Translation: CSAAGTNFYEQYF.